The source of this T cell receptor beta chain is a study of cytomegalovirus exposure and HLA in healthy donors. About the research overall: Earlier findings included roughly 120 million unique TCR beta sequences obtained from some 180 million T cells.

PCR was performed using 60 Vbeta and 13 Jbeta primers. Sequenced by immunoSEQ multiplex PCR; TCRdb stores in-frame clones only, minus some. The table shows some 130,000 clones, with approximately 80% occurring only once. The germline gives CDR1 SGHRS, CDR2 YFSETQ. J lost 7 bases, V lost 3 bases, and 14 bases had no gene match. CDR3 size: 16 residues. General study points: The classifier reportedly diagnosed cytomegalovirus status with high specificity and sensitivity.

Turning to this clone: Its target is not known.

Sampled while nominally healthy, donors likely had unrecorded immune exposures. The chain uses TRBV5-1 and TRBJ2-7; TRBD2 matches at 9 bases. Material: PBMCs. The clonotype was recovered from a woman in her thirties or forties in good health and CMV-seronegative. CDR3 sequence: CASSSIAGVTVREQYF. In DNA, the CDR3 is TGCGCCAGCAGCTCGATAGCGGGAGTAACGGTTAGGGAGCAGTACTTC. The full variable domain, its missing parts supplied by reference TRBV5-1 and TRBJ2-7, is KAGVTQTPRYLIKTRGQQVTLSCSPISGHRSVSWYQQTPGQGLQFLFEYFSETQRNKGNFPGRFSGRQFSNSRSEMNVSTLELGDSALYLCASSSIAGVTVREQYFGPGTRLTVT.